These 3 T cell receptor beta chains share one sample of origin, sequenced in a study of T cell repertoires in cytomegalovirus infection (dated by TCRdb to the late 2010s). This sample was sequenced with an Illumina HiSeq 1500. The public sequencing data were trimmed at Q25 with fastp and processed into clonotypes with MiXCR by TCRdb, which kept only in-frame beta chains. Identical CDR3 proteins give one entry, which carries the most common genes and DNA. The sample includes 570,000 or so distinct CDR3 sequences, with around two fifths observed a single time. The ten largest account for over 45% of the sample. Their specific antigens are unknown. The meaning of the sample's treatment or condition label: in vitro stimulation with specific CMV peptide epitopes to enrich CMV-specific T cells. The specimen was cultured PBMCs, collected from culture after CMV antigen stimulation. These receptor sequences come from a human donor in good health (CMV status not recorded). Some clones in this sample may be carry-over from other donors' samples.

For the CDR3, the DNA is TGTGCCAGCAGTGAAAGGAGGACAGGGTTCTACGAGCAGTACTTC. This encodes CASSERRTGFYEQYF. The genes are TRBV6-1 and TRBJ2-7; 8 bases line up with TRBD1. Per the germline V gene, CDR1 is MNHNS and CDR2 is SASEGT. V shed 2 bases and J 3 bases; nucleotides not matched to a gene: 6. The CDR3 covers 15 residues.

This chain joins TRBV7-9 and TRBJ2-5, with 8 bases identical to TRBD1. Trimming at V came to 5 bases and at J to 9 bases, leaving 11 bases not matched to a gene. The CDR3 has 14 amino acids. Germline V gene data show CDR1 as SEHNR and CDR2 as FQNEAQ (reference sequence). Here the CDR3 DNA reads TGTGCCAGCAGCAGCAGGGGGCCTACTCTTCCCCAGTACTTC. Translating gives CASSSRGPTLPQYF.

In regard to this clonotype: The junction differs from germline at one of its ends, possibly a read error. This chain uses TRBV12-3 or TRBV12-4 with TRBJ2-6, with D maybe TRBD1 (6 bases). This CDR3 spans 14 amino acids. The CDR3 coding sequence is TGTGCCGGCAGAACAGGGACTGGGGCCAACGTCCTGACTTTC. This sequence encodes CAGRTGTGANVLTF.